A single sample is the source of the 5 T cell receptor beta chains below, sequenced in a study of low-dose radiotherapy and immunotherapy resistance in tumors. Described time point: before trial treatment. TRAV- and TRBV-specific primers primed first-strand cDNA, covering alpha and beta chains. TCRs underwent 15 to 25 PCR cycles of amplification with a constant-region primer and V-primer adapter. One entry per CDR3 protein results from TCRdb running MiXCR on the reads. The sample gives 60,000 to 90,000 distinct CDR3 sequences, roughly 30% of which show up once; around 10% is in the top ten. This material consisted of PBMCs, taken before treatment. The receptors were gathered from a female donor with ovarian cancer.

This clonotype has a count of ten or more. The chain is built from TRBV27 and TRBJ2-3, with TRBD1 identical over 9 bases. The CDR3 runs 19 residues. Germline V lookup: CDR1 MNHEY, CDR2 SMNVEV (reference sequence). The V segment lost 5 bases and the J segment 2 bases; nucleotides outside the gene matches: 17. The CDR3 DNA reads as TGTGCCAGCAGTCGCCGGCACAGGGGGCGGATTTATCTCACAGATACGCAGTATTTT. Translating gives CASSRRHRGRIYLTDTQYF.

The table lists this clonotype with many counts. V is TRBV5-1 and J is TRBJ1-1; 7 bases map to TRBD1. Germline CDR1 reads SGHRS; CDR2 reads YFSETQ. This CDR3 has 14 residues. The V gene end was trimmed by 3 bases and the J gene end by 1 base; junction bases not matched to a gene: 3. The CDR3 spells CASSWQGGNTEAFF. The CDR3 coding sequence is TGCGCCAGCAGCTGGCAGGGGGGGAACACTGAAGCTTTCTTT.

The J gene is TRBJ2-5, the V gene TRBV6-6, with 10 bases aligning to TRBD2. The V segment lost 0 bases and the J segment 4 bases; nucleotides outside the gene matches: 5. The CDR3 covers 16 residues. CDR1 is MNHNY and CDR2 is SVGAGI in the germline V gene (reference sequence). Written as DNA, the CDR3 is TGTGCCAGCAGTTACTCGGTGGCTAGCGGGAGAGAGACCCAGTACTTC. Translation gives CASSYSVASGRETQYF.

The sample holds many counts of this clonotype. This chain joins TRBV2 and TRBJ2-5; either TRBD1 or TRBD2 may supply D (5 bases each). Germline lookup yields CDR1 SNHLY and CDR2 FYNNEI. The CDR3 covers 12 residues. The V end lost 6 bases, the J end lost 7 bases, and 12 bases lay between the germline ends. As DNA, the CDR3 is TGTGCCAGCAGCGGGGACCTGGGGACCCAGTACTTC. It codes for CASSGDLGTQYF.

There are a few counts of this clonotype. The chain carries TRBV23-1 and TRBJ2-1; a weak D match, TRBD2 (5 bases). TRBV23-1 is noted as an ORF with a role that remains uncertain. CDR3 size: 16 residues. V dropped 0 bases and J dropped 2 bases, with 11 bases sitting between them. CDR3 in amino acids: CASSQSVGVTYNEQFF. CDR3 nucleotide sequence: TGCGCCAGCAGTCAATCGGTGGGAGTGACCTACAATGAGCAGTTCTTC.